The table lists the clone carrying this TCR beta chain with a few counts. V lost 4 bases, J lost 3 bases, and 15 bases lay in between. This CDR3 contains 16 residues. CDR1 and CDR2 from the germline V gene are MDHEN and SYDVKM. These data are taken from a study of OX40 agonist ivuxolimab in advanced cancers. Generated by immunoSEQ multiplex PCR, the TCRdb table keeps only in-frame clones and is missing some. The profile covers about 96,000 clones, with about 92% appearing a single time and around 1.5% taken by the ten largest. The specimen was CD4+ or CD8+ T cells sorted from blood, collected in a trial of the OX40 agonist ivuxolimab. The source is an adult with an advanced solid tumor such as melanoma, head and neck, liver or kidney cancer. The J gene is TRBJ2-2, the V gene TRBV28; D might be TRBD1 (6 bases). The CDR3 region is CASSSQGLVYTGELFF. The CDR3 region has the DNA TGTGCCAGCAGTTCCCAGGGGCTAGTGTACACCGGGGAGCTGTTTTTT.